The T cell receptor beta chain under discussion was sequenced for a study of CD8 T cells in Susac syndrome. Random-hexamer reverse transcription was applied to roughly 0.45 to 1 ug RNA. immunoSEQ multiplex PCR amplified TCR beta CDR3 across 54 Vbeta, 13 Jbeta. Via MiXCR, TCRdb re-called the immunoSEQ multiplex PCR reads, giving one row per CDR3 protein. The data show roughly 110,000 distinct CDR3 sequences, with around 90% seen just once and around 0.12% held by the top ten. Between the trimmed V and J ends, which lost 6 bases and 8 bases, there was a span of 19 bases. In germline, CDR1 is SNHLY, CDR2 FYNNEI. This CDR3 contains 14 residues.

The TCR was taken from a human donor in good health. The V gene is TRBV2, the J gene TRBJ1-2; D perhaps matches TRBD1 (6 bases). Material for sequencing was CD8+ T cells from PBMCs. In DNA, the CDR3 is TGTGCCAGCAGGGGGACAAGGGGCGTTCGGGGCTACACCTTC. It encodes CASRGTRGVRGYTF.